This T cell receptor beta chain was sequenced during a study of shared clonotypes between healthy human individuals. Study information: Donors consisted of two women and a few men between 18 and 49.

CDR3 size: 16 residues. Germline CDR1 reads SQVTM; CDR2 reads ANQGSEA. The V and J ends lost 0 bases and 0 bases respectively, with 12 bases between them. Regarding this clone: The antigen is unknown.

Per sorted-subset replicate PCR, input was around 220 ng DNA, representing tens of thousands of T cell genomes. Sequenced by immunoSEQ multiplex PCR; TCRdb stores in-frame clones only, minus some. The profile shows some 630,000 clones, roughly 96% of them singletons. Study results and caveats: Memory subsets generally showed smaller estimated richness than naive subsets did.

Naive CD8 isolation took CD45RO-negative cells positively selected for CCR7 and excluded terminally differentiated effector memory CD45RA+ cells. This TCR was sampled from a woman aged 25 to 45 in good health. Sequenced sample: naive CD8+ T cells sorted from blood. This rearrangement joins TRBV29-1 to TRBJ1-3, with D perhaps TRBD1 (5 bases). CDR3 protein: CSVEDGGAASGNTIYF. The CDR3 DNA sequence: TGCAGCGTTGAAGATGGAGGGGCAGCCTCTGGAAACACCATATATTTT.